A single TCR beta chain is shown here with its context. The sample is drawn from a study of molecular identifiers for immune sequencing clone quantification. Previously described methods with listed TCR primers produced the bulk TCR libraries. TCRdb ran MiXCR on the PCR reads and lists one entry per CDR3 protein. The sample contains over 85,000 distinct CDR3 sequences, 21% of which appear only once. CDR3 size: 15 residues. Deletions cut 1 base from V and 0 bases from J, with 10 bases between. Germline assignment: CDR1 LNHDA and CDR2 SQIVND (reference sequence). The V call is TRBV19, the J call TRBJ2-7; no clear D gene. The specimen was naive CD8+ T cells from blood, with Jurkat cell RNA spiked in. Regarding subset: FACS-sorted CD8+CD4-CCR7+CD45RA+ naive T cells. The source is a human donor in good health. Some libraries in this study had Jurkat cell RNA spiked in. The CDR3 loop reads CASSIGTGNSYEQYF. CDR3 nucleotide sequence: TGTGCCAGTAGTATAGGGACGGGCAACTCCTACGAGCAGTACTTC. The full variable domain, with the rest looked up from reference TRBV19 and TRBJ2-7, is DGGITQSPKYLFRKEGQNVTLSCEQNLNHDAMYWYRQDPGQGLRLIYYSQIVNDFQKGDIAEGYSVSREKKESFPLTVTSAQKNPTAFYLCASSIGTGNSYEQYFGPGTRLTVT.